This T cell receptor (beta chain) derives from a study of blood T cells in healthy people across ages. This CDR3 contains 13 residues. V was cut by 0 bases and J by 5 bases, with 6 bases left in between. The germline V gene has CDR1 SNHLY and CDR2 FYNNEI. For the second PCR, which ran for about 6 to 12 cycles, a sample-barcoded 5' primer and a J-beta primer mix were used. TCRdb re-derived calls from the 5' RACE reads in MiXCR, one entry per CDR3 protein. The table lists roughly 560,000 distinct CDR3 sequences, about 24% of them singletons. The sample also formed part of further work on T cells of mothers and their children.

The TCR originated in a boy aged 10-17 years in good health. The sequenced sample consisted of blood. The chain combines TRBV2 with TRBJ2-3; D is ambiguous. The CDR3 DNA is TGTGCCAGCAGTGAAGCGGCGGAAGATACGCAGTATTTT. This codes for CASSEAAEDTQYF.